This TCR beta chain is drawn from a study of blood T cell repertoires in COVID-19. As for the study in general: Material from acute and convalescent COVID-19 was sourced from the United States, Italy and Spain. In each case, the material was cDNA or gDNA derived from T cells, B-cell-depleted T cells, or PBMCs.

This CDR3 has 15 amino acids. Deletions cut 2 bases from V and 2 bases from J, with 13 bases between. Germline V gene sequence: CDR1 GTSNPN, CDR2 SVGIG (reference sequence). Sequencing used immunoSEQ multiplex PCR; TCRdb keeps in-frame clones, though not all of them. This table has fewer than 100,000 clones, approximately 85% appearing once. A single count supports this clone. This chain uses TRBV30 with TRBJ2-4, with D maybe TRBD2 (5 bases). The source is a man aged 60-69 years with acute or convalescent COVID-19. Sequencing was carried out using peripheral blood. The CDR3 loop is CAWSPRGLSKNIQYF. CDR3 sequence (DNA): TGTGCCTGGAGTCCACGGGGTTTGTCCAAAAACATTCAGTACTTC.